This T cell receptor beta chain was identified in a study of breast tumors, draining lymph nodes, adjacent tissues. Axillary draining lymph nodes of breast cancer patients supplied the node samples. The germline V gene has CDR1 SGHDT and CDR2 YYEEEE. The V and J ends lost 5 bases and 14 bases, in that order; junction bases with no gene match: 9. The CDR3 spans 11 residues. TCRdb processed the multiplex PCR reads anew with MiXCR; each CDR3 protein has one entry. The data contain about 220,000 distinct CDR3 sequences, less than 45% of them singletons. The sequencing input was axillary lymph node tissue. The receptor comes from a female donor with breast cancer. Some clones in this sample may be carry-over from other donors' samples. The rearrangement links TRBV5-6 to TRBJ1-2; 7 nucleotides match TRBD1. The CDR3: CASSPTGLTTF. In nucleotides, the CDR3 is TGTGCCAGCAGTCCGACAGGGCTTACTACCTTC. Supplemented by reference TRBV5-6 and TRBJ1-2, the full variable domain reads DAGVTQSPTHLIKTRGQQVTLRCSPKSGHDTVSWYQQALGQGPQFIFQYYEEEERQRGNFPDRFSGHQFPNYSSELNVNALLLGDSALYLCASSPTGLTTFGSGTRLTVV.